The 3 T cell receptor beta chains listed next were all sequenced from one sample in a study of beta chain features in type 1 diabetes. Whole-study results and caveats: Moderately but significantly shorter TCRB CDR3s were found in Type 1 diabetes patients in all four CD4+ subsets.

Sequencing targeted expressed TCRB transcripts, as all isolated RNA had been reverse transcribed. TCRdb's table, derived via immunoSEQ multiplex PCR, lists solely in-frame clones and lacks some. The data hold fewer than 70,000 clones, with 50% to 75% observed a single time. Antigen specificity for these receptors is unknown. Input material: stem cell memory CD4+ T cells from blood. Every receptor here comes from a woman aged 30 to 39 with type 1 diabetes.

This chain uses TRBV9 with TRBJ2-4, with 12 bases matching TRBD2. This CDR3 spans 16 amino acids. The germline V gene encodes CDR1 SGDLS and CDR2 YYNGEE. V shed 3 bases and J 6 bases; nucleotides not matched to a gene: 7. Here the CDR3 reads CASSATSGRTGNIQYF. DNA of the CDR3: TGTGCCAGCAGCGCCACTAGCGGGAGGACTGGAAACATTCAGTACTTC.

The J gene is TRBJ1-1, the V gene TRBV30; weak D call: TRBD1 (5 bases). Per the germline V gene, CDR1 is GTSNPN and CDR2 is SVGIG (reference sequence). The CDR3 is made up of 12 amino acids. Trimming stripped 4 bases from V and 5 bases from J, with 11 bases between. This chain's CDR3 is CAWTGMYTEAFF. CDR3 bases: TGTGCCTGGACAGGGATGTATACTGAAGCTTTCTTT.

The genes are TRBV18 and TRBJ2-6, with D hard to call. CDR1 is KGHSH and CDR2 is LQKENI in the germline V gene. This CDR3 has 16 residues. Deletions cut 0 bases from V and 4 bases from J, with 10 bases between. For the CDR3, the DNA is TGTGCCAGCTCACCACCTACTTCAGCGGGGGCCAACGTCCTGACTTTC. This encodes CASSPPTSAGANVLTF.